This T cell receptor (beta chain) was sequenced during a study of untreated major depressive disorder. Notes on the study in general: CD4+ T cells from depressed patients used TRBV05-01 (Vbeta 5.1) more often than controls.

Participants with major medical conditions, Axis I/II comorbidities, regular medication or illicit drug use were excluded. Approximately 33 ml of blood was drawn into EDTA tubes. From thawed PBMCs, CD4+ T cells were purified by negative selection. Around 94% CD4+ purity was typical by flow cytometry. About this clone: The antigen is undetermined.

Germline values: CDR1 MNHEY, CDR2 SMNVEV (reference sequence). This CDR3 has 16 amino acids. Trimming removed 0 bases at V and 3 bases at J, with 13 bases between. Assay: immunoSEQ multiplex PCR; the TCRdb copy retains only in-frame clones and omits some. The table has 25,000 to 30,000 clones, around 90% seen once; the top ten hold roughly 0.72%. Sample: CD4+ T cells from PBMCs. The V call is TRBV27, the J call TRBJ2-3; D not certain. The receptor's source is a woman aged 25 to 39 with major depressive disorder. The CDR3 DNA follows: TGTGCCAGCAGTTTATCCCGACTCCTAGGGACAGATACGCAGTATTTT. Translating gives CASSLSRLLGTDTQYF.